This T cell receptor (beta chain) was sequenced for a study of T-cell reconstitution after alpha-beta-depleted transplantation in children. Germline CDR1 and CDR2: SGHTA and FQGNSA. With 5 bases clipped from V and 3 bases from J, the junction kept 11 bases outside the gene matches. CDR3 length equals 17 residues. Library preparation (for TCRbeta) was performed with unique molecular identifiers. TCRdb analysed the PCR reads with MiXCR anew, one entry per CDR3 protein. Of over 550,000 distinct CDR3 sequences listed, roughly 10% are singletons. At least ten counts were recorded for this clonotype. Sequenced here: PBMCs from the stem cell graft donor, sampled from the stem cell graft. This chain uses TRBV7-2 with TRBJ2-2; TRBD2 matches at 8 bases. This receptor was obtained from a human donor who donated a stem cell graft to a child with acute myeloid leukemia. CDR3 protein: CASSAPGSGKDTGELFF. The CDR3 DNA follows: TGTGCCAGCAGCGCTCCGGGTAGCGGGAAGGACACCGGGGAGCTGTTTTTT.